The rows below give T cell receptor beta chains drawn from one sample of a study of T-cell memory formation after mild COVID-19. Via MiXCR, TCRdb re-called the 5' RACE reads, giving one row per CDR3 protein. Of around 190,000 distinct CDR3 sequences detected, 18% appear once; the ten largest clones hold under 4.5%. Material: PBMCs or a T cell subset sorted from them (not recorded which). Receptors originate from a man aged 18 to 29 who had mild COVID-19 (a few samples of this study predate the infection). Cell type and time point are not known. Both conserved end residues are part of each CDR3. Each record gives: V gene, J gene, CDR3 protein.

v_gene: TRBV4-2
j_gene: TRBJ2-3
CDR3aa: CASSQPGTDTQYF

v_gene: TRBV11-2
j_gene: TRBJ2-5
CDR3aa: CASSPNQLETQYF

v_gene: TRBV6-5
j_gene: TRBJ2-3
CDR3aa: CASSYSRQGDTDTQYF

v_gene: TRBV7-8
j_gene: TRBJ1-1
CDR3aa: CASSLMQRRANTEAFF

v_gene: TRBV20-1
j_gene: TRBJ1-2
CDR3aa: CSVRDRVGYGYTF

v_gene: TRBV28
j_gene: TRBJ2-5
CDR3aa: CASKSGGARETQYF

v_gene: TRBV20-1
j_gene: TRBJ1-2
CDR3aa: CSAIPGRLDRAYGYTF

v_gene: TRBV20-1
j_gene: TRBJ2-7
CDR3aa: CSARRQGALLSSYEQYF

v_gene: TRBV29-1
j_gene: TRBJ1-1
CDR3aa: CSRGPDSFGAFF

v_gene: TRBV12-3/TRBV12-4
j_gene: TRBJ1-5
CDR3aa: CASSSQGHNQPQHF

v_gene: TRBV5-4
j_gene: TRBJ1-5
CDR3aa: CASSFGGGDGLPQHF

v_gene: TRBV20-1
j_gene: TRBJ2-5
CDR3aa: CSAGRQQETQYF

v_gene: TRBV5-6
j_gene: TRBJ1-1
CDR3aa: CASSSTEITEAFF

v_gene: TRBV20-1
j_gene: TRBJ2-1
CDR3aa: CSAGFPAREYEQFF

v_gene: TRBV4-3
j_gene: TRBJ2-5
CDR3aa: CASSPRLAGEQETQYF

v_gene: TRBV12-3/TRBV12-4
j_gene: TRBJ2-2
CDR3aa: CASSPMGDGELFF

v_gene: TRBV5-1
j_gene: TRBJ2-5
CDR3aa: CASSSGPRGETQYF

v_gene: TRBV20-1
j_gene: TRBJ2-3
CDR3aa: CSARNIRLETTDTQYF